A selection of T cell receptor beta chains follows, all from one sample in a study of blood T cell repertoires in COVID-19. Only in-frame clones appear in the TCRdb table, and some are missing; sequencing was by immunoSEQ multiplex PCR. The repertoire holds some 42,000 clones, with 70% to 80% as singletons. Sequenced sample: peripheral blood. The receptors stem from a woman between 65 and 79 years old with acute or convalescent COVID-19. CDR3s include the opening cysteine and the closing phenylalanine or tryptophan. The D gene is left open where the match is weak. Clone size is shown for a subset of rows, as once, few, many or a class of expanded clone.

v_gene	d_gene	abundance	j_gene	CDR3nt	CDR3aa
TRBV7-9	.	.	TRBJ1-4	TGTGCCAGCAGCTTAGGTTCAGGTACAACTAATGAAAAACTGTTTTTT	CASSLGSGTTNEKLFF
TRBV28	.	.	TRBJ1-5	TGTGCCAGCAGTACCTATGACAGAAGACATAGCAATCAGCCCCAGCATTTT	CASSTYDRRHSNQPQHF
TRBV6-5	TRBD1	.	TRBJ2-7	TGTGCCAGCAGTTACATCGGGACAGGTGAGGGCGAGCAGTACTTC	CASSYIGTGEGEQYF
TRBV29-1	TRBD2	.	TRBJ2-7	TGCAGCGTTCAAACTAGCGGGGGTTCCTACGAGCAGTACTTC	CSVQTSGGSYEQYF
TRBV4-2	TRBD2	.	TRBJ2-7	TGTGCCAGCAGCCAAAATAGCGGGGGGGCCTACGAGCAGTACTTC	CASSQNSGGAYEQYF
TRBV20-1	.	.	TRBJ2-1	TGCAGTGCTAGTCGCACTTTGAATGAGCAGTTCTTC	CSASRTLNEQFF
TRBV28	TRBD1	.	TRBJ1-1	TGTGCCATCATTCCGGCCTCGGGGACAGGAGGCGGAGGGGGGTTCACTGAAGCTTTCTTT	CAIIPASGTGGGGGFTEAFF
TRBV28	TRBD1	.	TRBJ1-5	TGTGCCAGCAGTCACCCGGGACAGGTGGGGCAGCCCCAGCATTTT	CASSHPGQVGQPQHF
TRBV11-2	.	.	TRBJ1-2	TGTGCCAGCAGTTCCACTGGGGGGGGCTATGGCTACACCTTC	CASSSTGGGYGYTF
TRBV25-1	.	once	TRBJ1-5	TGTGCCAGCAGTGAATGGGGGGGCAAACAGCCCCAGCATTTT	CASSEWGGKQPQHF
TRBV15	.	.	TRBJ1-2	TGTGCCACCAGCAGAGGGTCGACAGGCAACTATGGCTACACCTTC	CATSRGSTGNYGYTF
TRBV7-3	TRBD1	.	TRBJ2-1	TGTGCCAGCAGCACAGGGGGTGGAGAGCAGTTCTTC	CASSTGGGEQFF
TRBV30	TRBD2	.	TRBJ2-3	TGTGCCTGGCGACTAGCGGGGGGGAACACAGATACGCAGTATTTT	CAWRLAGGNTDTQYF
TRBV6-1	.	.	TRBJ1-5	TGTGCCAGCAGTGACAGGAGCAATCAGCCCCAGCATTTT	CASSDRSNQPQHF
TRBV6-1	.	.	TRBJ1-1	TGTGCCAGCAGTGGGAGGGGGGGCCTGCTCTCAATGAACACTGAAGCTTTCTTT	CASSGRGGLLSMNTEAFF
TRBV6-5	.	.	TRBJ2-3	TGTGCCAGCAGTTCTAGCGCAGATACGCAGTATTTT	CASSSSADTQYF
TRBV19	.	.	TRBJ1-4	TGTGCCAGTAGTATTGGGCAGCTCAATGAAAAACTGTTTTTT	CASSIGQLNEKLFF
TRBV15	TRBD2	.	TRBJ2-1	TGTGCCACCAGCCGAAACCGGGGAGGGGCGGTAAATGAGCAGTTCTTC	CATSRNRGGAVNEQFF
TRBV7-2	.	.	TRBJ1-1	TGTGCCAGCAGCCGCGGCGCCGCGAACACTGAAGCTTTCTTT	CASSRGAANTEAFF
TRBV21-1	.	.	TRBJ1-1	TGTGCCAGCACCCCGGGGTGGGCTGAAGCTTTCTTT	CASTPGWAEAFF
TRBV30	.	.	TRBJ1-3	TGTGCCTGGAGGAACAGGGCTGGAAACACCATATATTTT	CAWRNRAGNTIYF
TRBV7-2	.	.	TRBJ1-5	TGTGCCAGCAGCATCCAACAGAATCAGCCCCAGCATTTT	CASSIQQNQPQHF
TRBV6-4	TRBD2	.	TRBJ2-1	TGTGCCAGCAGTTTCCTAGCGGGGGAAGACAATGAGCAGTTCTTC	CASSFLAGEDNEQFF
TRBV4-1	.	.	TRBJ1-6	TGCGCCAGCAGCCAACCGACAGGAAATAATTCACCCCTCCACTTT	CASSQPTGNNSPLHF
TRBV7-3	.	once	TRBJ1-1	TGTGCCAGCAGCTTATCTAGGACGGGAGAAGCTTTCTTT	CASSLSRTGEAFF
TRBV11-2	TRBD1	.	TRBJ1-4	TGTGCCAGCAGATATACAGGGGGCGATGAAAAACTGTTTTTT	CASRYTGGDEKLFF
TRBV30	TRBD1	.	TRBJ1-5	TGTGCCTGGAGGACAGGGGTTGGACAGCCCCAGCATTTT	CAWRTGVGQPQHF
TRBV27	TRBD1	.	TRBJ1-5	TGTGCCAGCAGACCGACAGGGAACAATCAGCCCCAGCATTTT	CASRPTGNNQPQHF
TRBV6-2/TRBV6-3	.	few	TRBJ1-1	TGTGCCAGCAGTTACCGTCTACGGGGAGAAGGCACTGAAGCTTTCTTT	CASSYRLRGEGTEAFF
TRBV6-5	.	.	TRBJ2-5	TGTGCCAGCACCTTCAGGGGAGAGGTGGAGACCCAGTACTTC	CASTFRGEVETQYF
TRBV7-3	.	.	TRBJ2-1	TGTGCCAGCAGCTTAGCAGGTTCCTACAATGAGCAGTTCTTC	CASSLAGSYNEQFF
TRBV10-3	.	.	TRBJ2-7	TGTGCCATCAGCCCAGGGAGGAACGAGCAGTACTTC	CAISPGRNEQYF
TRBV4-1	TRBD2	.	TRBJ2-1	TGCGCCAGCACCTTAGGGACTAATCCAAATGAGCAGTTCTTC	CASTLGTNPNEQFF
TRBV9	TRBD2	once	TRBJ2-7	TGTGCCAGCAGCTCACTAGCGGGACCCTCCTACGAGCAGTACTTC	CASSSLAGPSYEQYF
TRBV28	TRBD1	.	TRBJ2-7	TGTGCCAGCAGCACTGGACAGGGGGGAACCTACGAGCAGTACTTC	CASSTGQGGTYEQYF
TRBV6-5	TRBD2	.	TRBJ2-7	TGTGCCAGCACCCAAGCGGGAGCCCCCTACGAGCAGTACTTC	CASTQAGAPYEQYF
TRBV30	.	few	TRBJ1-2	TGTGCCTGGTTGAGGTATGACAGCGACCTTGCTAACTATGGCTACACCTTC	CAWLRYDSDLANYGYTF
TRBV5-4	.	once	TRBJ1-4	TGTGCCAGCAGTACTAGCTGGAGGGATGAAAAACTGTTTTTT	CASSTSWRDEKLFF
TRBV5-1	TRBD1	.	TRBJ1-1	TGCGCCAGCAACGTGGGAACGGACAGGGTGAACACTGAAGCTTTCTTT	CASNVGTDRVNTEAFF
TRBV19	.	once	TRBJ1-3	TGTGCCAGTAGTGGAGCCGGGAGGGGCCACGCCTCTGGAAACACCATATATTTT	CASSGAGRGHASGNTIYF
TRBV5-1	.	.	TRBJ2-7	TGCGCCAGCAGCTTGGACAGTCCCTCCTACGAGCAGTACTTC	CASSLDSPSYEQYF
TRBV30	.	.	TRBJ2-6	TGTGCCTGGAGCCGGAGGGGAGCCGGGGCCAACGTCCTGACTTTC	CAWSRRGAGANVLTF
TRBV5-1	TRBD1	.	TRBJ2-7	TGCGCCAGCAGCTTGTCCTTTGACAGGGACGAGCAGTACTTC	CASSLSFDRDEQYF
TRBV9	TRBD2	.	TRBJ2-3	TGTGCCAGCAGCGTCCTAGCGGACGGCCCCACAGATACGCAGTATTTT	CASSVLADGPTDTQYF
TRBV7-2	.	.	TRBJ2-3	TGTGCCAGCAGTCCCGGCGGGGGCCGCACAGATACGCAGTATTTT	CASSPGGGRTDTQYF
TRBV2	TRBD1	.	TRBJ1-4	TGTGCCAGCAGTCTCGGGACAGTTAATGAAAAACTGTTTTTT	CASSLGTVNEKLFF
TRBV7-3	.	.	TRBJ1-1	TGTGCCAGCAGCTTATTCAGTACGACTGAAGCTTTCTTT	CASSLFSTTEAFF
TRBV4-2	TRBD2	.	TRBJ2-3	TGTGCCAGCAGCCAAGATGAGGCTAGCGGTTCAGATACGCAGTATTTT	CASSQDEASGSDTQYF
TRBV28	.	.	TRBJ1-4	TGTGCCAGCACTCAGGGTTTTAATGAAAAACTGTTTTTT	CASTQGFNEKLFF
TRBV29-1	.	once	TRBJ2-7	TGCAGCGTGTCTCGCTTAACAGGGTCCTACGAGCAGTACTTC	CSVSRLTGSYEQYF
TRBV4-1	.	.	TRBJ2-1	TGCGCCAGCAGCCAAGATTGGGACATGAAATACAATGAGCAGTTCTTC	CASSQDWDMKYNEQFF
TRBV2	TRBD1	once	TRBJ1-2	TGTGCCAGCAAGTTGGACAGGAATAACTATGGCTACACCTTC	CASKLDRNNYGYTF
TRBV5-1	TRBD1	.	TRBJ2-2	TGCGCCAGCAGCTCGGGACAGCCACCCGCGAACACCGGGGAGCTGTTTTTT	CASSSGQPPANTGELFF
TRBV3-1/TRBV3-2	.	.	TRBJ1-1	TGTGCCAGCAGCCAAGGCAGGGCTGAAGCTTTCTTT	CASSQGRAEAFF
TRBV6-1	TRBD1	.	TRBJ2-3	TGTGCCAGCAGTGAAGTGGTCAGGGGGCGAACAGATACGCAGTATTTT	CASSEVVRGRTDTQYF
TRBV7-9	TRBD1	.	TRBJ1-6	TGTGCCAGCAGCTTAGAAGGGGGCGGTGGTTCACCCCTCCACTTT	CASSLEGGGGSPLHF
TRBV2	.	.	TRBJ2-7	TGTGCCAGCACCTCCCGAGGCATATCCTACGAGCAGTACTTC	CASTSRGISYEQYF
TRBV28	TRBD1	.	TRBJ2-7	TGTGCCAGCAGTTTAGGCTGGCGCCGGGACAGGTACTCCTACGAGCAGTACTTC	CASSLGWRRDRYSYEQYF
TRBV5-4	.	.	TRBJ2-5	TGTGCCAGCAGCTTGGGCGTTATACAAGAGACCCAGTACTTC	CASSLGVIQETQYF
TRBV6-2/TRBV6-3	TRBD2	.	TRBJ2-1	TGTGCCAGCAGTATAAGCGGGGGCTCCTACAATGAGCAGTTCTTC	CASSISGGSYNEQFF